This TCR beta chain was captured by sequencing in a study of shared clonotypes between healthy human individuals. Positive CCR7 selection of CD45RO-negative cells yielded the naive CD8 cells, and terminally differentiated effector memory CD45RA+ cells were excluded. Assay used: immunoSEQ multiplex PCR; TCRdb lists only in-frame clones, some missing. The table lists under 1 million clones, over 90% of them singletons. The receptor comes from a man aged 25-45 years in good health. The sample comprised naive CD8+ T cells sorted from blood.

In DNA, the CDR3 is TGTGCCAGCAGTTACAAGAAAAACCCAGAAGGGGTGCGGGAGAGAGATACGCAGTATTTT. Translation gives CASSYKKNPEGVRERDTQYF. The V and J genes are TRBV7-8 and TRBJ2-3; TRBD2 matches at 7 bases. This CDR3 has 20 residues. With V trimmed by 6 bases and J by 5 bases, 26 bases remained unmatched. Germline CDR1 SGHVS, CDR2 FQNEAQ. Drawing the rest from reference TRBV7-8 and TRBJ2-3, the complete variable domain is GAGVSQSPRYKVAKRGQDVALRCDPISGHVSLFWYQQALGQGPEFLTYFQNEAQLDKSGLPSDRFFAERPEGSVSTLKIQRTQQEDSAVYLCASSYKKNPEGVRERDTQYFGPGTRLTVL.